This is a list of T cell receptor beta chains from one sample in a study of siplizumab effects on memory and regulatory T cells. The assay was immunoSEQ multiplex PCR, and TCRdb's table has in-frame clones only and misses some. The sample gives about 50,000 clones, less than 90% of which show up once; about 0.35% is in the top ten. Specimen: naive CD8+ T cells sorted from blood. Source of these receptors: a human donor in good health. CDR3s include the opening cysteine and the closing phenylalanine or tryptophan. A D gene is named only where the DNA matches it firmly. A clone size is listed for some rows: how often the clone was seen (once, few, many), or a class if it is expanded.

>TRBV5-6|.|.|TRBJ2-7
CASSLDRNLYEQYF
TGTGCCAGCAGCTTGGACCGAAATCTCTACGAGCAGTACTTC
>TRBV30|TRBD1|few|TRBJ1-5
CAWSFRTGIQPQHF
TGTGCCTGGAGTTTCCGGACAGGGATTCAGCCCCAGCATTTT
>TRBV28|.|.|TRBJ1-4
CASRGINEKLFF
TGTGCCAGCCGCGGGATTAATGAAAAACTGTTTTTT
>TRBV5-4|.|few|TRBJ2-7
CASRIPGSSYEQYF
TGTGCCAGCAGAATACCGGGAAGCTCCTACGAGCAGTACTTC
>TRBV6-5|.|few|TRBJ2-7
CASSYSGSSEQYF
TGTGCCAGCAGTTACTCAGGGTCGAGTGAGCAGTACTTC
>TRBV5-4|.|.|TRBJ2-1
CAGRDVSYNEQFF
TGTGCCGGACGGGATGTATCCTACAATGAGCAGTTCTTC
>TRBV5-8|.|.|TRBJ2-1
CASSRAYNEQFF
TGTGCCAGCAGCCGGGCCTACAATGAGCAGTTCTTC
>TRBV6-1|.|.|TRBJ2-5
CASSEVVAAQETQYF
TGTGCCAGCAGTGAAGTTGTTGCAGCACAAGAGACCCAGTACTTC
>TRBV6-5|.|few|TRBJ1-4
CASSQAGVGEKLFF
TGTGCCAGCAGCCAGGCGGGGGTGGGCGAAAAACTGTTTTTT
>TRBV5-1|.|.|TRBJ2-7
CASSVGRAYEQYF
TGCGCCAGCAGCGTTGGACGAGCCTACGAGCAGTACTTC
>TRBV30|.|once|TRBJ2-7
CAWSAPTVEQYF
TGTGCCTGGAGTGCTCCGACGGTCGAGCAGTACTTC
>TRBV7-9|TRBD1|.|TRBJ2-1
CASSSDRATYNEQFF
TGTGCCAGCAGTTCCGACAGGGCAACCTACAATGAGCAGTTCTTC
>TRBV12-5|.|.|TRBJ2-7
CASGLVGFYEQYF
TGTGCTAGTGGTTTGGTAGGGTTCTACGAGCAGTACTTC
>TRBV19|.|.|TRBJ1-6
CASGESPLHF
TGTGCCAGTGGGGAGTCGCCCCTCCACTTT
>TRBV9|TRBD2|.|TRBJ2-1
CASSVWGRAIDEQFF
TGTGCCAGCAGCGTTTGGGGGAGGGCGATCGATGAGCAGTTCTTC
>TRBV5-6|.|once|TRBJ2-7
CASSLFARMTEQYF
TGTGCCAGCAGCTTGTTTGCCAGGATGACTGAGCAGTACTTC
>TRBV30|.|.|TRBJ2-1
CACSGTKTYNEQFF
TGTGCCTGTTCCGGGACCAAGACCTACAATGAGCAGTTCTTC
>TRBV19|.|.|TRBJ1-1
CASSNTGLGTEAFF
TGTGCCAGTAGTAACACAGGCCTGGGAACTGAAGCTTTCTTT
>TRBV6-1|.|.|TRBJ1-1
CASSEAIQGPEAFF
TGTGCCAGCAGTGAAGCCATCCAGGGCCCTGAAGCTTTCTTT
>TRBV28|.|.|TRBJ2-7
CASSLSGYSYEQYF
TGTGCCAGCAGCCTTTCAGGGTACTCCTACGAGCAGTACTTC
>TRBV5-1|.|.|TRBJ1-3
CASSLVDPRVSGGNTIYF
TGCGCCAGCAGCTTGGTAGATCCCCGGGTATCAGGTGGAAACACCATATATTTT
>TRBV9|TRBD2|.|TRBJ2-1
CASSVGTSGGSYNEQFF
TGTGCCAGCAGCGTAGGGACTAGCGGAGGCTCCTACAATGAGCAGTTCTTC
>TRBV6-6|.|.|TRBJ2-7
CASEQGSSYEQYF
TGTGCCAGCGAACAGGGCAGCTCCTACGAGCAGTACTTC
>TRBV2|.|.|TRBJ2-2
CASSDTVNTGELFF
TGTGCCAGCAGTGATACAGTTAACACCGGGGAGCTGTTTTTT
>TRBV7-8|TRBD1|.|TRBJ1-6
CASSLARTGGSSYNSPLHF
TGTGCCAGCAGCCTCGCCCGGACAGGCGGGAGCTCCTATAATTCACCCCTCCACTTT
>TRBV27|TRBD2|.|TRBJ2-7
CASSLVIAGNDEQYF
TGTGCCAGCAGTTTAGTCATAGCGGGAAACGACGAGCAGTACTTC
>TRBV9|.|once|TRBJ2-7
CASSAGLPSSYEQYF
TGTGCCAGCAGCGCGGGACTTCCGAGCTCCTACGAGCAGTACTTC
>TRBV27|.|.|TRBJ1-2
CASSSGVAYGYTF
TGTGCCAGCAGTTCAGGGGTGGCTTATGGCTACACCTTC
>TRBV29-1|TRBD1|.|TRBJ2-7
CSGRTGYEQYF
TGCAGCGGTAGGACAGGGTACGAGCAGTACTTC
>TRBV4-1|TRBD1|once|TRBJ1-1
CASSPGQGGIDSEAFF
TGCGCCAGCAGCCCCGGACAGGGGGGAATCGATTCTGAAGCTTTCTTT
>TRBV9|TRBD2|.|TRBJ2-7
CASSGTSGFIEQYF
TGTGCCAGCAGCGGAACTAGCGGGTTTATCGAGCAGTACTTC
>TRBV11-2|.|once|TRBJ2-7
CASSLERTYEQYF
TGTGCCAGCAGCTTAGAGAGGACCTACGAGCAGTACTTC
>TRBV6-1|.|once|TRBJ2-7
CASSVGHWLYF
TGTGCCAGCAGTGTCGGACACTGGCTGTACTTC
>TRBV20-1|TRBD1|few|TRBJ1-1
CSGDRDTEAFF
TGCAGTGGAGACAGGGACACTGAAGCTTTCTTT
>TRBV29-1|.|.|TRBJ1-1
CSVEERLKDTEAFF
TGCAGCGTTGAAGAACGACTGAAAGACACTGAAGCTTTCTTT
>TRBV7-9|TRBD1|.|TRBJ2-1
CASSFGTDNYNEQFF
TGTGCCAGCAGCTTTGGGACAGACAACTACAATGAGCAGTTCTTC
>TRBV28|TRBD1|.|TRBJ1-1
CASSLPPTGMNTEAFF
TGTGCCAGCAGTTTACCACCGACAGGGATGAACACTGAAGCTTTCTTT
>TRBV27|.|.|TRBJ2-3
CASSWSSTDTQYF
TGTGCCAGCAGTTGGAGTAGCACAGATACGCAGTATTTT
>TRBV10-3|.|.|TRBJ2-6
CAIGDSSGANVLTF
TGTGCCATCGGAGACAGCTCTGGGGCCAACGTCCTGACTTTC
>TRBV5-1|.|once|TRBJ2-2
CASREEGGDTGELFF
TGCGCCAGCAGAGAGGAGGGGGGCGACACCGGGGAGCTGTTTTTT
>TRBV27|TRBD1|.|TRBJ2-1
CASSLIPWTGNEQFF
TGTGCCAGCAGTTTAATACCTTGGACAGGCAATGAGCAGTTCTTC
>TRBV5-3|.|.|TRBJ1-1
CARSQGRNTEAFF
TGTGCCAGAAGCCAGGGTAGGAACACTGAAGCTTTCTTT
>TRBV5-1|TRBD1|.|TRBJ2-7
CASSLRTGDYEQYF
TGCGCCAGCAGCCTCCGGACAGGGGATTACGAGCAGTACTTC
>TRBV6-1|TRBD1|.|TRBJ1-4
CASSAWDRDAEKLFF
TGTGCCAGCAGTGCTTGGGACAGGGACGCAGAAAAACTGTTTTTT
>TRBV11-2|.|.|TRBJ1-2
CASSPTSGSGYGYTF
TGTGCCAGCAGCCCCACCTCCGGGTCCGGCTATGGCTACACCTTC
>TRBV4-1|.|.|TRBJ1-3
CASSGVGNTIYF
TGCGCCAGCAGTGGGGTAGGAAACACCATATATTTT
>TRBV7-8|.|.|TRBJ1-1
CASSLIPGSEAFF
TGTGCCAGCAGCTTAATTCCCGGCTCTGAAGCTTTCTTT
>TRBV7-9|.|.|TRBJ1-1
CATGNPGPTEAFF
TGTGCCACCGGCAACCCAGGGCCCACTGAAGCTTTCTTT
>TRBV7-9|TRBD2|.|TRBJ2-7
CASSLGLPSGLYEQYF
TGTGCCAGCAGCTTAGGTTTGCCTAGCGGTTTATACGAGCAGTACTTC
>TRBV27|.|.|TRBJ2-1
CASSPGQGSKGEQFF
TGTGCCAGCAGCCCCGGTCAGGGCTCTAAGGGTGAGCAGTTCTTC
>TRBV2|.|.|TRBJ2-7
CASKISEQYF
TGTGCCAGCAAAATTTCCGAGCAGTACTTC
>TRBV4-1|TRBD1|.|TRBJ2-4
CASSQVAWGQQTAKNIQYF
TGCGCCAGCAGCCAAGTAGCATGGGGACAGCAAACAGCCAAAAACATTCAGTACTTC
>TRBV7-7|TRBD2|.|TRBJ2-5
CASSGRLADKYQETQYF
TGTGCTAGCAGCGGAAGACTAGCGGATAAGTACCAAGAGACCCAGTACTTC